The 19 T cell receptor beta chains in this list originate from one sample, sequenced in a study of T cells after yellow fever vaccination. TCRdb processed the 5' RACE reads anew with MiXCR; each CDR3 protein has one entry. This sample carries some 350,000 distinct CDR3 sequences, 9.5% to 13% of them seen once, and the ten largest clones take 15% to 20%. The starting material was PBMCs, obtained on the day of the first yellow fever vaccination. These receptors were collected from a man younger than 30 who received the YFV17D yellow fever vaccine.

This clonotype was observed many times. V and J are TRBV5-1 and TRBJ1-2; tentatively, D is TRBD1 (6 bases). Germline values: CDR1 SGHRS, CDR2 YFSETQ. This CDR3 region has 16 residues. Trimming left V 4 bases short and J 3 bases short, with 19 bases between. The CDR3 region is CASSPWRDIEDYGYTF. The CDR3 DNA reads as TGCGCCAGCAGCCCTTGGCGGGACATTGAAGACTATGGCTACACCTTC.

This clonotype was counted ten times or more. The chain recombines TRBV7-2 with TRBJ2-7; no clear D gene. This CDR3 spans 14 amino acids. Trimming pared 3 bases from V and 0 bases from J, leaving 9 bases between. The germline V gene encodes CDR1 SGHTA and CDR2 FQGNSA. CDR3 protein: CASSFGGSSYEQYF. The CDR3 DNA is TGTGCCAGCAGCTTTGGCGGAAGCTCCTACGAGCAGTACTTC.

This clonotype came up many times. The chain has TRBV5-1 and TRBJ2-1; TRBD2 aligns across 8 bases. There are 20 residues in the CDR3. The J segment lost 0 bases and the V segment lost 0 bases, leaving 14 bases of the junction unmatched. Germline V gene data show CDR1 as SGHRS and CDR2 as YFSETQ. CDR3 bases: TGCGCCAGCAGCTTGGATCGGTCCGGGACTAGGCGAAGCTCCTACAATGAGCAGTTCTTC. Protein: CASSLDRSGTRRSSYNEQFF. The full variable domain, completed using reference TRBV5-1 and TRBJ2-1, is KAGVTQTPRYLIKTRGQQVTLSCSPISGHRSVSWYQQTPGQGLQFLFEYFSETQRNKGNFPGRFSGRQFSNSRSEMNVSTLELGDSALYLCASSLDRSGTRRSSYNEQFFGPGTRLTVL.

The rearrangement joins TRBV28 to TRBJ2-5; D remains ambiguous. CDR1 and CDR2 (germline): MDHEN, SYDVKM. V was clipped by 2 bases and J by 1 base, with 8 bases between them. CDR3 length equals 14 residues. Here the CDR3 reads CASSLEPAQETQYF. The CDR3 nucleotides are TGTGCCAGCAGTTTAGAACCCGCCCAAGAGACCCAGTACTTC.

This clonotype was detected only a few times. This sequence joins TRBV6-4 and TRBJ2-2; D is unresolved. The CDR3 has 14 amino acids. Germline V gene lookup returns CDR1 MRHNA and CDR2 SNTAGT. V shed 6 bases and J shed 2 bases, with 10 bases lying between them. CDR3 loop: CASRETGNTGELFF. The CDR3 nucleotides read TGTGCCAGCAGGGAGACTGGCAACACCGGGGAGCTGTTTTTT.

This clonotype was counted a few times. The genes are TRBV6-2 or TRBV6-3 and TRBJ1-1; D is undetermined. V was cut by 9 bases and J by 1 base, with 9 bases left in between. Germline V gene data show CDR1 as MNHEY and CDR2 as SVGEGT. CDR3 length: 12 residues. The CDR3 protein is CASKLGNTEAFF. CDR3 in DNA: TGTGCCAGTAAACTAGGGAACACTGAAGCTTTCTTT.

The sample holds a few counts of this clonotype. The chain is built from TRBV28 and TRBJ2-3; D remains ambiguous. Per the germline V gene, CDR1 is MDHEN and CDR2 is SYDVKM. This CDR3 is built from 15 residues. The V gene lost 1 base and the J gene lost 3 bases, with 11 bases spanning the gap. DNA of the CDR3: TGTGCCAGCAGTTTATCCCTAAAGGGAACAGATACGCAGTATTTT. It encodes CASSLSLKGTDTQYF.

The chain couples TRBV15 to TRBJ2-1; 9 bases agree with TRBD1. This CDR3 is 15 amino acids long. Trimming cost V 5 bases and J 6 bases; bases outside gene matches: 8. Germline V gives CDR1 LNHNV, CDR2 YYDKDF (reference sequence). The CDR3 DNA follows: TGTGCCACCAGCCTTGGGACAGGGTGGGTCAATGAGCAGTTCTTC. It yields the protein CATSLGTGWVNEQFF.

This clonotype appeared a few times. The chain links TRBV24-1 to TRBJ2-1; TRBD2 matches at 13 bases. The CDR3 has 17 amino acids. The germline CDR1 and CDR2 sequences are KGHDR and SFDVKD. V was pared by 3 bases and J by 5 bases, with 6 bases of the junction left unmatched. CDR3 nucleotides: TGTGCCACCAGTGATGGCGGACTAGCGGGGGTTAACAATGAGCAGTTCTTC. Its translation: CATSDGGLAGVNNEQFF.

In its sample, this clonotype was seen a few times. This chain uses TRBV20-1 with TRBJ2-5, with a tentative D call TRBD1 (5 bases). This CDR3 has 12 amino acids. Between the trimmed V and J ends, which lost 8 bases and 5 bases, there was a span of 15 bases. Germline V gene sequence: CDR1 DFQATT, CDR2 SNEGSKA (reference sequence). The CDR3 DNA follows: TGCAGTCCCAGGCAGGGATCGGAGACCCAGTACTTC. Protein product: CSPRQGSETQYF.

The V gene is TRBV5-4, the J gene TRBJ1-4; D may be TRBD1 (5 bases). CDR3 length: 17 amino acids. V lost 0 bases and J 7 bases, leaving 19 bases between the germline ends. CDR1 and CDR2 (germline): SGHNT, YYREEE (reference sequence). The CDR3 sequence: CASSLAYGGRNAEKLFF. Written as DNA, the CDR3 is TGTGCCAGCAGCTTGGCTTACGGGGGGAGGAACGCTGAAAAACTGTTTTTT.

The V gene is TRBV4-1, the J gene TRBJ2-4; D unresolved. Trimming left V 0 bases short and J 2 bases short, with 17 bases between. Germline lookup yields CDR1 MGHRA and CDR2 YSYEKL. The length of the CDR3 is 18 residues. CDR3 residues: CASSQDPVWGGPKNIQYF. DNA of the CDR3: TGCGCCAGCAGCCAAGATCCGGTGTGGGGTGGTCCCAAAAACATTCAGTACTTC.

The chain is built from TRBV20-1 and TRBJ2-3; tentatively, D is TRBD1 or TRBD2 (5 bases each). In germline, CDR1 is DFQATT, CDR2 SNEGSKA (reference sequence). The CDR3 has 14 amino acids. V lost 3 bases, J lost 4 bases, and 14 bases lay in between. In nucleotides, the CDR3 is TGCAGTGCTAGGACCTCCGGGACCTCAGATACGCAGTATTTT. Translated, it gives CSARTSGTSDTQYF.

V and J are TRBV7-9 and TRBJ2-5; D is unclear. This CDR3 has 13 residues. Germline CDR1 SEHNR, CDR2 FQNEAQ (reference sequence). Trimming took 5 bases from V and 5 from J, leaving 12 bases between them. DNA for the CDR3: TGTGCCAGCAGCCCCCCTGTGGACGAGACCCAGTACTTC. This sequence encodes CASSPPVDETQYF. The whole variable domain, remainder taken from reference TRBV7-9 and TRBJ2-5, is DTGVSQNPRHKITKRGQNVTFRCDPISEHNRLYWYRQTLGQGPEFLTYFQNEAQLEKSRLLSDRFSAERPKGSFSTLEIQRTEQGDSAMYLCASSPPVDETQYFGPGTRLLVL.

CDR3 amino acids: CASSLTSGVREQYF. DNA of the CDR3: TGTGCCAGCAGCTTAACTAGCGGGGTCCGCGAGCAGTACTTC. This chain links TRBV7-2 with TRBJ2-7, with TRBD2 identical over 10 bases. The CDR3 totals 14 residues. Trimming took 2 bases from V and 6 from J; bases not matched to a gene: 4. Germline CDR1 is SGHTA and CDR2 is FQGNSA.

In this sample, this clonotype turned up a few times. The chain carries TRBV7-9 and TRBJ2-5; D may be TRBD1 (6 bases). This CDR3 spans 16 amino acids. V was trimmed by 1 base and J by 5 bases, leaving 17 bases between them. Germline V gene sequence: CDR1 SEHNR, CDR2 FQNEAQ (reference sequence). The CDR3 loop reads CASSLGQVRGRETQYF. DNA of the CDR3: TGTGCCAGCAGCTTAGGCCAAGTCAGGGGAAGGGAGACCCAGTACTTC.

This clonotype was seen only a few times. J is TRBJ1-1 and V is TRBV4-1; 10 positions match TRBD1. CDR1 and CDR2 (germline): MGHRA, YSYEKL. The CDR3 loop spans 16 amino acids. V lost 4 bases, J lost 0 bases, and 5 bases stayed unmatched. The chain's CDR3 is CASSPRDRGLNTEAFF. The CDR3 DNA sequence: TGCGCCAGCAGCCCCCGGGACAGGGGTTTGAACACTGAAGCTTTCTTT.

This clonotype was seen more than once but under ten times. CDR3 coding DNA: TGCGCCAGCAGCCAAGGGGTGGGAGATACGCAGTATTTT. This sequence encodes CASSQGVGDTQYF. The chain links TRBV4-3 to TRBJ2-3; D ambiguous. Germline loops: CDR1 LGHNA, CDR2 YSLEER. The CDR3 contains 13 residues. V was shortened by 1 base and J by 5 bases, with 7 bases between the two germline ends.

This clonotype has just a few counts. V usage is TRBV5-5 and J usage is TRBJ2-7; 7 positions match TRBD2. Germline V gene sequence: CDR1 SGHKS, CDR2 YYEKEE (reference sequence). Trimming took 4 bases from V and 2 from J; bases not matched to a gene: 12. The CDR3 has 16 amino acids. Here the CDR3 reads CASSLRSGEGAYEQYF. CDR3 DNA: TGTGCCAGCAGCCTAAGGTCGGGGGAGGGAGCCTACGAGCAGTACTTC.